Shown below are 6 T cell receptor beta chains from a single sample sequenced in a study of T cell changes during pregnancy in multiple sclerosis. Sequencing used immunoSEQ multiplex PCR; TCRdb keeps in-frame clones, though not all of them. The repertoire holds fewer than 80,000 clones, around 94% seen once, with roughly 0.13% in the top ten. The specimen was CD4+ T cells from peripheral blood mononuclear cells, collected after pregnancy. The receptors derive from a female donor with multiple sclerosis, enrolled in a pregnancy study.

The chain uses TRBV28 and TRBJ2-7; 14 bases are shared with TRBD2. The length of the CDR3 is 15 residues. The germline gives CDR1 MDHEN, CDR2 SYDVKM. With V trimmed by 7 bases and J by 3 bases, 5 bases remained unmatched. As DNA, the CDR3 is TGTGCCAGCACCCCGGGACTAGCGGGAGTCTACGAGCAGTACTTC. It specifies CASTPGLAGVYEQYF.

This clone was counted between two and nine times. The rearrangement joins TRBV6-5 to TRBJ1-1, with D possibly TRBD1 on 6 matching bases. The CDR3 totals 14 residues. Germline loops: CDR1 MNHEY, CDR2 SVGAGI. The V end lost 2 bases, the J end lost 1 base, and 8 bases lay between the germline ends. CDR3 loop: CASSYQGRNTEAFF. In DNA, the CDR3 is TGTGCCAGCAGTTACCAGGGGAGGAACACTGAAGCTTTCTTT.

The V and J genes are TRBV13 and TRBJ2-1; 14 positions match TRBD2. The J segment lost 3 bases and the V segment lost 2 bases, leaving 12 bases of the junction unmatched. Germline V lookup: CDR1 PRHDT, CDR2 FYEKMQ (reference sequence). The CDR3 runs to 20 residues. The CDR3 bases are TGTGCCAGCAGCTTACAGGGCCGGACTAGCGGGAGGACCCACTACAATGAGCAGTTCTTC. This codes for CASSLQGRTSGRTHYNEQFF.

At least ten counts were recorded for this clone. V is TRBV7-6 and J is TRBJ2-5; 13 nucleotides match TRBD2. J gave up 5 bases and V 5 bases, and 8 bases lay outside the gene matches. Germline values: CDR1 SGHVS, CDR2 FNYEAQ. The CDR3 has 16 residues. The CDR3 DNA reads TGTGCCAGCAGCCACCGACTAGCGGGAGGAGTGGAGACCCAGTACTTC. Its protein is CASSHRLAGGVETQYF.

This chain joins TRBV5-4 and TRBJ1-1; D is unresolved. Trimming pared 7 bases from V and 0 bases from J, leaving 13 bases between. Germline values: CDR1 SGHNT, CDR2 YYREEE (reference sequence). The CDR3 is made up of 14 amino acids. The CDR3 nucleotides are TGTGCCAGCGGGTACAGCTTCATGAACACTGAAGCTTTCTTT. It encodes CASGYSFMNTEAFF.

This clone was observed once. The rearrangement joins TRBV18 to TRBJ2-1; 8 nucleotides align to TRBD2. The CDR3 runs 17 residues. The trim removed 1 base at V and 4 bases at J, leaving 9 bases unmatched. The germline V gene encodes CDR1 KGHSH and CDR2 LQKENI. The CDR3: CASSPRTAGEWYNEQFF. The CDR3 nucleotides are TGTGCCAGCTCACCACGTACAGCGGGAGAGTGGTACAATGAGCAGTTCTTC.